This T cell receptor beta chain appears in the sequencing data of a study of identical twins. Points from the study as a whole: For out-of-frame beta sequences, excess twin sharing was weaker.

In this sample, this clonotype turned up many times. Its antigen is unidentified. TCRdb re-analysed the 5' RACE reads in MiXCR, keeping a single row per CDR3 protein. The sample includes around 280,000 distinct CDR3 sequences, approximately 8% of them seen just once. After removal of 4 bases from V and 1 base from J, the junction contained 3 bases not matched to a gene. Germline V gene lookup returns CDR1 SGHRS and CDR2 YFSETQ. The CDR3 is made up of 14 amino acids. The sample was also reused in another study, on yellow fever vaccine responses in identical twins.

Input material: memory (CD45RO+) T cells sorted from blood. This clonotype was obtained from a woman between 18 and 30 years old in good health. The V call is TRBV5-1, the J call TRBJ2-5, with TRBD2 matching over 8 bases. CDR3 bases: TGCGCCAGCAGCCCGGGGGGGGCCCAAGAGACCCAGTACTTC. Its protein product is CASSPGGAQETQYF.